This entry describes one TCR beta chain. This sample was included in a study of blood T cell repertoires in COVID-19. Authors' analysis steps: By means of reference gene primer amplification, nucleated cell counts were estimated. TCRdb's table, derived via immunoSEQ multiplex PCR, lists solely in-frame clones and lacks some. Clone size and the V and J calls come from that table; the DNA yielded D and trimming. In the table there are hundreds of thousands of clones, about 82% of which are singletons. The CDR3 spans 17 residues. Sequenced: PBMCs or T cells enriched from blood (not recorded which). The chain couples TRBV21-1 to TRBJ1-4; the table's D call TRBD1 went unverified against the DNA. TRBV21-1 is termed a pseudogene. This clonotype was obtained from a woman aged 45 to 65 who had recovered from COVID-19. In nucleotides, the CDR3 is TGTGCCAGCAGCAAAGCGCACAGGGGCAGCACTAATGAAAAACTGTTTTTT. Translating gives CASSKAHRGSTNEKLFF.